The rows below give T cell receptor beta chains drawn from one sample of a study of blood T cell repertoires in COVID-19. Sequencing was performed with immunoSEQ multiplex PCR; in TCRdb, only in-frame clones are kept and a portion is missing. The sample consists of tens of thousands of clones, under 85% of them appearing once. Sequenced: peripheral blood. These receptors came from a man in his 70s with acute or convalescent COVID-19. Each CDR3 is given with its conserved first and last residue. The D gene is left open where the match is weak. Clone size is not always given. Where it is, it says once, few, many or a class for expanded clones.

CASAWTAPNEKLFF,TGTGCCAGCGCCTGGACTGCCCCTAATGAAAAACTGTTTTTT,NA,14,TRBJ1-4,TRBV6-6,NA
CATSRELRVSPLHF,TGTGCCACCAGCAGGGAACTCAGGGTTTCACCCCTCCACTTT,NA,14,TRBJ1-6,TRBV15,NA
CASSRGQISTDTQYF,TGTGCCAGCAGTCGAGGGCAGATTAGCACAGATACGCAGTATTTT,NA,15,TRBJ2-3,TRBV14,NA
CASSVGTAYGYTF,TGTGCCAGCAGTGTCGGGACAGCCTATGGCTACACCTTC,TRBD1,13,TRBJ1-2,TRBV28,NA
CASSLDREDQPQHF,TGTGCCAGCAGTTTAGACAGGGAGGATCAGCCCCAGCATTTT,TRBD1,14,TRBJ1-5,TRBV28,NA
CAWGHYYEQYF,TGTGCCTGGGGACATTACTACGAGCAGTACTTC,NA,11,TRBJ2-7,TRBV30,NA
CASIQGNNSPLHF,TGTGCCAGTATACAGGGTAATAATTCACCCCTCCACTTT,NA,13,TRBJ1-6,TRBV2,NA
CASSLQGGEQFF,TGCGCCAGCAGCCTTCAGGGAGGTGAGCAGTTCTTC,NA,12,TRBJ2-1,TRBV5-1,NA
CASSVVRAGSIPGNQPQHF,TGTGCCAGCAGCGTAGTTAGGGCAGGGTCAATTCCGGGCAATCAGCCCCAGCATTTT,NA,19,TRBJ1-5,TRBV9,few
CASSSAGDTGELFF,TGCGCCAGCAGCTCAGCAGGGGACACCGGGGAGCTGTTTTTT,NA,14,TRBJ2-2,TRBV5-1,NA
CASQGGGWKTNEKLFF,TGTGCCAGCCAAGGGGGAGGGTGGAAAACTAATGAAAAACTGTTTTTT,NA,16,TRBJ1-4,TRBV28,NA
CASSSLDSGNQPQHF,TGTGCCAGTAGTAGCCTCGACAGTGGCAATCAGCCCCAGCATTTT,NA,15,TRBJ1-5,TRBV19,NA
CASSLFAGTVYNSPLHF,TGTGCCAGCAGCTTATTTGCCGGGACAGTCTATAATTCACCCCTCCACTTT,TRBD1,17,TRBJ1-6,TRBV11-2,NA
CASKDSTGELFF,TGTGCCAGCAAAGACTCTACCGGGGAGCTGTTTTTT,NA,12,TRBJ2-2,TRBV11-3,few